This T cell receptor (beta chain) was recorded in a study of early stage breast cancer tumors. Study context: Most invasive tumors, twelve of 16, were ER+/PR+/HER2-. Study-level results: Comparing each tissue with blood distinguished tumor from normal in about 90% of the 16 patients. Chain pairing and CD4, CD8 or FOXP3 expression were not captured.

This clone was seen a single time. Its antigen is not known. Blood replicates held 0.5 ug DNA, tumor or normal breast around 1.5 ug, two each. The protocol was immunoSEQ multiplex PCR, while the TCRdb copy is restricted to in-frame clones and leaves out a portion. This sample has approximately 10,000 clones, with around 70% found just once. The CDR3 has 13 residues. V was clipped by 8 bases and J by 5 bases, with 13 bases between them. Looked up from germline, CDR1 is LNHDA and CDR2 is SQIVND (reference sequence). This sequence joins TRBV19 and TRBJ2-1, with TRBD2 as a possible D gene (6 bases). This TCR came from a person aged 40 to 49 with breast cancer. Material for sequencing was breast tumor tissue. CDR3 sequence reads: CASALAPHNEQFF. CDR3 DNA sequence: TGTGCCAGTGCACTAGCCCCCCACAATGAGCAGTTCTTC.